The 30 T cell receptor beta chains below come from one sample, sequenced in a study of T cell repertoires in cytomegalovirus infection. From the reads, TCRdb called clonotypes with MiXCR, one entry per CDR3 protein. The data show roughly 200,000 distinct CDR3 sequences, approximately 9.6% seen once. The sample comprised PBMCs. The source of these receptors is a human donor in good health (CMV status not recorded). Some clones in this sample may be carry-over from other donors' samples.

In its sample, this clonotype was seen a few times. The rearrangement links TRBV28 to TRBJ1-2; TRBD1 matches 8 bases. Germline V gene sequence: CDR1 MDHEN, CDR2 SYDVKM. CDR3 length: 13 amino acids. V trimming: 6 bases; J trimming: 7 bases; junction bases outside the gene matches: 7. The CDR3 reads CASSRQGYGGYTF. CDR3 nucleotide sequence: TGTGCCAGCAGCCGACAGGGGTACGGTGGCTACACCTTC.

This clonotype was picked up many times. The genes are TRBV12-3 or TRBV12-4 and TRBJ2-7; possible D gene TRBD1, 6 bases. The CDR3 extends over 14 amino acids. V lost 0 bases and J lost 5, with 11 bases in between. CDR3 loop: CASSLAGTFHEQYF. In DNA form, the CDR3 reads TGTGCCAGCAGTTTAGCCGGGACATTCCACGAGCAGTACTTC.

This clonotype was counted once. The germline gene is not matched at one end of the junction; a read error may be the cause. The V gene is TRBV28, the J gene TRBJ2-7, with TRBD2 matching over 9 bases. Germline V gene sequence: CDR1 MDHEN, CDR2 SYDVKM. This CDR3 is built from 14 residues. CDR3 in DNA: TGTGCCAGCAGGGCAAGCGGGAGGTCCTACGAGCAGAACTTC. This translates into CASRASGRSYEQNF.

This clonotype was seen many times. This chain joins TRBV7-2 and TRBJ2-1; D is perhaps TRBD1 (6 bases). The germline V and J ends were trimmed by 1 base and 2 bases, with 9 bases remaining between them. Germline lookup yields CDR1 SGHTA and CDR2 FQGNSA. The CDR3 extends over 15 amino acids. The CDR3 sequence is CASSLVTGPYNEQFF. In nucleotides, the CDR3 is TGTGCCAGCAGCTTAGTCACAGGGCCCTACAATGAGCAGTTCTTC.

This clonotype was seen ten or more times. The chain combines TRBV28 with TRBJ1-2; D is perhaps TRBD1 (5 bases). CDR1 is MDHEN and CDR2 is SYDVKM in the germline V gene. The CDR3 totals 17 residues. V lost 5 bases and J lost 6, with 25 bases in between. CDR3 protein: CASSKWDSIQAQHGYTF. CDR3 nucleotide sequence: TGTGCCAGCAGTAAATGGGACTCAATTCAAGCCCAACATGGCTACACCTTC.

This clonotype was recorded a few times. The genes are TRBV20-1 and TRBJ2-3; D gene uncertain. The V gene's germline CDR1 is DFQATT and CDR2 SNEGSKA (reference sequence). V gave up 5 bases and J gave up 4 bases, with 10 bases separating them. The CDR3 is made up of 12 amino acids. DNA of the CDR3: TGCAGTGCTGGGATCCTCTCAGATACGCAGTATTTT. Its translation: CSAGILSDTQYF.

This clonotype was seen many times. This chain joins TRBV7-2 and TRBJ2-1; 9 bases are shared with TRBD2. Germline loops: CDR1 SGHTA, CDR2 FQGNSA. Germline trimming cut 5 bases from V and 8 bases from J; bases unmatched to any gene: 10. This CDR3 region has 15 residues. For the CDR3, the DNA is TGTGCCAGCAGCACTAGCGGGCCTTGGTGGGATGAGCAGTTCTTC. It is translated as CASSTSGPWWDEQFF.

The table lists this clonotype with a few counts. The chain is built from TRBV7-2 and TRBJ1-6, with D perhaps TRBD1 (5 bases). Per the germline V gene, CDR1 is SGHTA and CDR2 is FQGNSA. Between the trimmed V and J ends, which lost 2 bases and 8 bases, there was a span of 19 bases. This CDR3 spans 17 amino acids. CDR3 region: CASSLFQGMGLDSPLHF. The CDR3 nucleotides are TGTGCCAGCAGCTTATTTCAGGGAATGGGGTTGGATTCACCCCTCCACTTT.

This clonotype was counted many times. This chain links TRBV10-3 with TRBJ1-2; D not resolved. Germline CDR1 is ENHRY and CDR2 is SYGVKD. CDR3 length equals 13 residues. V was pared by 9 bases and J by 3 bases, with 14 bases between. The CDR3, as DNA: TGTGCCATAGGCCGATTAAGGGACTATGGCTACACCTTC. Translation: CAIGRLRDYGYTF.

This clonotype was counted ten times or more. The CDR3 DNA sequence: TGTGCCAGCAGCCCGTTGGACAGGGAGCCCTACGAGCAGTACTTC. As protein: CASSPLDREPYEQYF. The chain is built from TRBV14 and TRBJ2-7; TRBD1 agrees at 8 bases. V lost 4 bases and J lost 2; bases outside the gene matches: 7. The germline CDR1 and CDR2 sequences are SGHDN and FVKESK. This CDR3 has 15 amino acids.

This clonotype has ten or more counts. This chain uses TRBV27 with TRBJ1-4; possible D gene TRBD1, 5 bases. Germline V gene sequence: CDR1 MNHEY, CDR2 SMNVEV (reference sequence). CDR3 size: 15 residues. Trimming took 7 bases from V and 2 from J, leaving 14 bases between them. This CDR3 is CASKDRPATNEKLFF. In DNA, the CDR3 is TGTGCCAGCAAAGACAGACCCGCGACTAATGAAAAACTGTTTTTT.

The sample holds many counts of this clonotype. The V call is TRBV20-1, the J call TRBJ2-1; 8 bases match TRBD2. CDR1 and CDR2 (germline): DFQATT, SNEGSKA (reference sequence). The ends lost 3 bases at V and 1 base at J; junction bases unmatched: 2. This CDR3 region has 14 residues. The CDR3 is CSASRGGSYNEQFF. CDR3 DNA sequence: TGCAGTGCTAGTCGCGGGGGGTCCTACAATGAGCAGTTCTTC.

The gene calls are TRBV6-2 or TRBV6-3 and TRBJ1-1; tentatively, D is TRBD1 (6 bases). V lost 7 bases and J 1 base, leaving 13 bases between the germline ends. CDR1 is MNHEY, CDR2 SVGEGT, per germline. The CDR3 consists of 14 residues. In DNA form, the CDR3 reads TGTGCCAGCACCGAAGACAGGCGGAACACTGAAGCTTTCTTT. Its translation is CASTEDRRNTEAFF.

This clonotype was observed a few times. The chain combines TRBV19 with TRBJ2-3, with 9 bases lining up with TRBD1. The germline V gene has CDR1 LNHDA and CDR2 SQIVND (reference sequence). J lost 6 bases, V lost 6 bases, and 10 bases had no gene match. This CDR3 comprises 15 residues. CDR3 coding DNA: TGTGCCAGTAGACCCCCGGGACAGGGTGCTGATACGCAGTATTTT. The encoded protein is CASRPPGQGADTQYF. Based on the CDR3 plus reference TRBV19 and TRBJ2-3, the full variable domain is DGGITQSPKYLFRKEGQNVTLSCEQNLNHDAMYWYRQDPGQGLRLIYYSQIVNDFQKGDIAEGYSVSREKKESFPLTVTSAQKNPTAFYLCASRPPGQGADTQYFGPGTRLTVL.

The genes are TRBV12-3 or TRBV12-4 and TRBJ2-5; 8 bases agree with TRBD1. Trimming took 4 bases from V and 7 from J; bases not matched to a gene: 5. The CDR3 loop spans 13 amino acids. The CDR3 DNA follows: TGTGCCAGCAGTTCAGGGGGCGGTTGGACCCAGTACTTC. It yields the protein CASSSGGGWTQYF.

This clonotype was found many times. This rearrangement joins TRBV6-2 or TRBV6-3 to TRBJ2-6, with D uncertain. The CDR3 is made up of 16 amino acids. Germline assignment: CDR1 MNHEY and CDR2 SVGEGT. Deletions cut 2 bases from V and 0 bases from J, with 8 bases between. DNA for the CDR3: TGTGCCAGCAGTTACGGGCTGCCCTCTGGGGCCAACGTCCTGACTTTC. It encodes CASSYGLPSGANVLTF.

In its sample, this clonotype was seen many times. This chain uses TRBV25-1 with TRBJ1-1; the D is unclear. Germline V CDR1 and CDR2: MGHDK, SYGVNS. With 2 bases removed from V and 4 bases from J, the gap between germline ends came to 11 bases. This CDR3 has 14 amino acids. DNA for the CDR3: TGTGCCAGCAGTGAAGCGGTCGGTGGCACTGAAGCTTTCTTT. Translating it yields CASSEAVGGTEAFF.

This clonotype turned up a few times. In nucleotides, the CDR3 is TGTGCCAGTAGGCCCGACGGGCAGGATGAAAAACTGTTTTTT. It yields the protein CASRPDGQDEKLFF. The gene calls are TRBV19 and TRBJ1-4; D is ambiguous. Germline V gives CDR1 LNHDA, CDR2 SQIVND (reference sequence). This CDR3 is 14 amino acids long. V gave up 6 bases and J gave up 6 bases, with 14 bases separating them.

This clonotype was detected only a few times. The J gene is TRBJ2-7, the V gene TRBV15, with TRBD1 matching 9 bases. Germline lookup yields CDR1 LNHNV and CDR2 YYDKDF (reference sequence). The CDR3 sequence is 15 residues long. V lost 0 bases, J lost 4 bases, and 4 bases stayed unmatched. This CDR3 reads CATSRDRDRAYEQYF. The CDR3 nucleotides are TGTGCCACCAGCAGAGATAGGGACAGGGCGTACGAGCAGTACTTC.

This clonotype was counted ten times or more. V is TRBV28 and J is TRBJ1-5; D is possibly TRBD1 (5 bases). The germline V gene encodes CDR1 MDHEN and CDR2 SYDVKM. Trimming took 5 bases from V and 1 from J, leaving 12 bases between them. The CDR3 has 15 amino acids. The CDR3 sequence is CASSPQVISNQPQHF. CDR3 sequence (DNA): TGTGCCAGCAGTCCACAGGTCATCAGCAATCAGCCCCAGCATTTT.

This clonotype showed up many times. J is TRBJ2-1 and V is TRBV7-9, with no clear D. This CDR3 comprises 14 residues. Per germline, CDR1 SEHNR and CDR2 FQNEAQ (reference sequence). V lost 4 bases and J lost 4, with 11 bases in between. The CDR3 DNA sequence: TGTGCCAGCAGCTCCCAAGGGTCTTACAATGAGCAGTTCTTC. It is translated as CASSSQGSYNEQFF. Full variable domain (missing parts from reference TRBV7-9 and TRBJ2-1): DTGVSQNPRHKITKRGQNVTFRCDPISEHNRLYWYRQTLGQGPEFLTYFQNEAQLEKSRLLSDRFSAERPKGSFSTLEIQRTEQGDSAMYLCASSSQGSYNEQFFGPGTRLTVL.

A note on this clonotype: A read error is possible here, since a much larger clone lies one base away. The conserved phenylalanine or tryptophan is not found at the CDR3 terminus, so this likely reflects a read error. The chain links TRBV18 to TRBJ1-2; the D gene is possibly TRBD1 (5 bases). This CDR3 comprises 11 residues. Germline V gene sequence: CDR1 KGHSH, CDR2 LQKENI. Trimming pared 4 bases from V and 11 bases from J, leaving 11 bases between. The DNA of the CDR3 is TGTGCCAGCTCACAAGGGGACCTTTACACCATC. Translation: CASSQGDLYTI.

There are many counts of this clonotype. The V gene is TRBV12-3 or TRBV12-4, the J gene TRBJ2-6; D not resolved. This CDR3 has 17 amino acids. Trimming pared 3 bases from V and 0 bases from J, leaving 12 bases between. The CDR3 sequence is CASSFNDWDSGANVLTF. The CDR3 DNA reads as TGTGCCAGCAGTTTCAACGACTGGGACTCTGGGGCCAACGTCCTGACTTTC.

This clonotype was counted many times. The V call is TRBV28, the J call TRBJ2-5; possibly TRBD2 for D (7 bases). The germline gives CDR1 MDHEN, CDR2 SYDVKM. This CDR3 is built from 16 residues. Deletions cut 2 bases from V and 1 base from J, with 14 bases between. The CDR3 DNA follows: TGTGCCAGCAGTTTACGGGGAGGGGGAGTCCAAGAGACCCAGTACTTC. Its protein product is CASSLRGGGVQETQYF.

This clonotype was observed at least ten times. The chain combines TRBV7-2 with TRBJ1-1; D may be TRBD1 (6 bases). CDR1 and CDR2 (germline): SGHTA, FQGNSA. The CDR3 consists of 14 residues. Trimming pared 4 bases from V and 1 base from J, leaving 10 bases between. CDR3 bases: TGTGCCAGCAGCTACGGACAGAGGAACACTGAAGCTTTCTTT. Protein: CASSYGQRNTEAFF.

This clonotype was observed many times. The chain employs TRBV12-3 or TRBV12-4 and TRBJ2-3; D unresolved. This CDR3 spans 12 amino acids. Trimming left V 2 bases short and J 6 bases short, with 6 bases between. CDR3 DNA sequence: TGTGCCAGCAGTTTACCGATGGATACGCAGTATTTT. Translation: CASSLPMDTQYF.

This clonotype was seen many times. The V call is TRBV7-9, the J call TRBJ2-3; D is possibly TRBD1 (6 bases). Germline-derived CDR1 and CDR2 are SEHNR and FQNEAQ (reference sequence). V was clipped by 5 bases and J by 2 bases, with 14 bases between them. The CDR3 spans 15 residues. The DNA for the CDR3 is TGTGCCAGCAGCGAAGGGACATCCCCCACAGATACGCAGTATTTT. This encodes CASSEGTSPTDTQYF.

This clonotype was recorded at least ten times. This chain connects TRBV6-2 or TRBV6-3 to TRBJ1-1; the D gene is possibly TRBD1 (5 bases). Germline V CDR1 and CDR2: MNHEY, SVGEGT. V dropped 4 bases and J dropped 4 bases, with 19 bases sitting between them. This CDR3 has 16 amino acids. The CDR3 spells CASSSWQGPGSTEAFF. The CDR3 DNA reads TGTGCCAGCAGTTCTTGGCAGGGCCCAGGGAGCACTGAAGCTTTCTTT.

This clonotype was observed a handful of times. The chain joins TRBV14 to TRBJ2-5, with D uncertain. Germline CDR1 and CDR2: SGHDN and FVKESK. V was cut by 0 bases and J by 5 bases, with 13 bases left in between. The CDR3 has 15 residues. CDR3 coding DNA: TGTGCCAGCAGCCAAGATTCGGCTAGATTTGAGACCCAGTACTTC. It encodes CASSQDSARFETQYF.

The chain recombines TRBV20-1 with TRBJ2-1; 10 bases match TRBD2. J gave up 7 bases and V 6 bases, and 12 bases lay outside the gene matches. This CDR3 is 15 amino acids long. Germline lookup yields CDR1 DFQATT and CDR2 SNEGSKA (reference sequence). The CDR3: CSAASPSGGPNEQFF. CDR3 coding DNA: TGCAGTGCGGCAAGCCCTAGCGGGGGACCGAATGAGCAGTTCTTC.